Sequencing of this T cell receptor (beta chain) was carried out in a study of cytomegalovirus exposure and HLA in healthy donors. Notes on the study in general: Cytomegalovirus-associated TCR beta chains were listed, numbering 150 to 200.

The CDR3 has 11 residues. The PCR used 60 Vbeta and 13 Jbeta primers. The repertoire was sequenced with immunoSEQ multiplex PCR; TCRdb's copy has only in-frame clones and lacks some. The sample consists of 95,000 to 150,000 clones, roughly 77% of them appearing once. Regarding donors, all were healthy bone marrow donors. Whereas donors were nominally healthy upon sampling, unrecorded immune exposures were probable. To note about this clone: Its specificity is unknown.

This sequence was found in a man younger than 35 in good health and CMV-seronegative. The V and J genes are TRBV21-1 and TRBJ1-2; TRBD1 is taken as the D call from the table, unchecked against the DNA. TRBV21-1 is an annotated pseudogene. Material for sequencing was PBMCs. CDR3: CASSPDKGYTF. DNA of the CDR3: TGTGCCAGCAGCCCTGACAAAGGCTACACCTTC.